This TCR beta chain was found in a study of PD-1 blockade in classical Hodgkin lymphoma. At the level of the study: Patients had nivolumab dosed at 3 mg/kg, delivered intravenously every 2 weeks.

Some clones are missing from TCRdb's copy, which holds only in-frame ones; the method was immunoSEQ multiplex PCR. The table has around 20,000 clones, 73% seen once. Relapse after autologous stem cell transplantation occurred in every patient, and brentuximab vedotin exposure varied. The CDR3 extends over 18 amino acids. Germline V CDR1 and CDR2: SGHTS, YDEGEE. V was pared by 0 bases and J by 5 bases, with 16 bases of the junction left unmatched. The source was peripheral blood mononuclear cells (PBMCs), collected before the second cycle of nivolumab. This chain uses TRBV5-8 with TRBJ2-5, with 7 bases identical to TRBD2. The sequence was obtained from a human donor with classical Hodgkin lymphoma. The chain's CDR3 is CASSLAGWVAGAVETQYF. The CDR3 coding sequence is TGTGCCAGCAGCTTGGCCGGGTGGGTGGCGGGAGCTGTGGAGACCCAGTACTTC.